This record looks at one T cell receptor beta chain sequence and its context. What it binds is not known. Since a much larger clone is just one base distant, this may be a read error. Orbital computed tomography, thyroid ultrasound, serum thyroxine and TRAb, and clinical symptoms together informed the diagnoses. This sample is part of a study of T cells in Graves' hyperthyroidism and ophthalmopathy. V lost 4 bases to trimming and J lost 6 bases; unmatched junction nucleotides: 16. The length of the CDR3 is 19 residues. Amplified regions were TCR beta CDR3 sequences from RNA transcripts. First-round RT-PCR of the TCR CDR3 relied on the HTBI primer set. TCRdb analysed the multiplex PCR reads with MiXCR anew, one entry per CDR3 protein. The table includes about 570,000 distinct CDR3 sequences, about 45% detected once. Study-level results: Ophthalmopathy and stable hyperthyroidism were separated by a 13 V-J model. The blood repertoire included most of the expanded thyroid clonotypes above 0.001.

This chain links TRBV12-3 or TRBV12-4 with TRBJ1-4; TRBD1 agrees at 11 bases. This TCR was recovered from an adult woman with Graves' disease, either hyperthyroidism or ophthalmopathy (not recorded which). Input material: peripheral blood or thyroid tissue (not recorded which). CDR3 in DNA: TGTGCCAGCAGTTCCACCACGACCTGGACAGGGGGCGGTGATGAAAAACTGTTTTTT. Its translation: CASSSTTTWTGGGDEKLFF.